The 13 T cell receptor beta chains given below trace back to one sample, sequenced in a study of shared clonotypes between healthy human individuals. Here immunoSEQ multiplex PCR was the method, and the copy in TCRdb shows in-frame clones only, minus some. The profile shows over 2 million clones, just under 95% of them singletons. The sample consisted of naive CD4+ T cells from PBMCs. Noted subset: CD45RA+ positively selected. The receptors were gathered from a man aged 18 to 30 in good health. Some clones in this sample may be carry-over from other donors' samples.

This clone was seen only a few times. In the same sample, other DNA sequences code for this CDR3. V usage is TRBV29-1 and J usage is TRBJ1-1, with D tentatively TRBD1 (5 bases). Germline assignment: CDR1 SQVTM and CDR2 ANQGSEA. This CDR3 is 13 amino acids long. V gave up 6 bases and J gave up 0 bases, with 11 bases separating them. DNA for the CDR3: TGCAGCGTGGAGGGACGGATGAACACTGAAGCTTTCTTT. Its translation: CSVEGRMNTEAFF.

The gene calls are TRBV29-1 and TRBJ2-6; D uncertain. The CDR3 has 13 amino acids. The germline V gene encodes CDR1 SQVTM and CDR2 ANQGSEA. Trimming pared 4 bases from V and 4 bases from J, leaving 8 bases between. The CDR3 bases are TGCAGCGTTGTAGGGAAAGGGGCCAACGTCCTGACTTTC. Protein product: CSVVGKGANVLTF.

This chain uses TRBV9 with TRBJ2-5; either TRBD1 or TRBD2 may supply D (6 bases each). V was trimmed by 6 bases and J by 5 bases, leaving 17 bases between them. Germline lookup yields CDR1 SGDLS and CDR2 YYNGEE. The CDR3 runs 14 residues. CDR3 sequence: CASTPQEGDETQYF. DNA for the CDR3: TGTGCCAGCACTCCCCAGGAGGGGGACGAGACCCAGTACTTC.

About this clone: This specimen includes other DNA sequences encoding the same CDR3. The chain employs TRBV4-2 and TRBJ2-1; D might be TRBD1 or TRBD2, each matching 6 bases. V dropped 3 bases and J dropped 10 bases, with 7 bases sitting between them. The V gene's germline CDR1 is LGHNA and CDR2 YNFKEQ. The CDR3 totals 11 residues. In DNA form, the CDR3 reads TGTGCCAGCAGCCAGGGGGGCGAGCAGTTCTTC. Its translation is CASSQGGEQFF.

V usage is TRBV7-9 and J usage is TRBJ2-3; 8 nucleotides align to TRBD2. This CDR3 is 18 amino acids long. Trimming at V came to 4 bases and at J to 2 bases, leaving 14 bases not matched to a gene. Germline CDR1 and CDR2: SEHNR and FQNEAQ (reference sequence). DNA for the CDR3: TGTGCCAGCAGCTCCCCGGCAGGTGCGGGAGGTCCCACAGATACGCAGTATTTT. It codes for CASSSPAGAGGPTDTQYF. The whole variable domain, filled in from reference TRBV7-9 and TRBJ2-3, reads DTGVSQNPRHKITKRGQNVTFRCDPISEHNRLYWYRQTLGQGPEFLTYFQNEAQLEKSRLLSDRFSAERPKGSFSTLEIQRTEQGDSAMYLCASSSPAGAGGPTDTQYFGPGTRLTVL.

CDR3 region: CASSFGIQGGYEQYF. The CDR3 DNA sequence: TGTGCCAGCAGCTTCGGGATACAGGGGGGGTACGAGCAGTACTTC. This chain links TRBV11-2 with TRBJ2-7; perhaps TRBD1 as D (8 bases). The CDR3 is 15 amino acids. Germline V gene data show CDR1 as SGHAT and CDR2 as FQNNGV. V dropped 3 bases and J dropped 4 bases, with 16 bases sitting between them.

The chain uses TRBV5-6 and TRBJ1-1; no definite D call. Trimming removed 0 bases from V and 0 bases from J, with 12 bases in between. Germline V gene sequence: CDR1 SGHDT, CDR2 YYEEEE. CDR3 length equals 16 residues. The CDR3 DNA is TGTGCCAGCAGCTTGGCCGTCGGGCGTATGAACACTGAAGCTTTCTTT. Protein product: CASSLAVGRMNTEAFF.

This chain uses TRBV5-8 with TRBJ2-7; no clear D gene. This CDR3 spans 13 amino acids. Germline V gives CDR1 SGHTS, CDR2 YDEGEE. V was shortened by 0 bases and J by 2 bases, with 6 bases between the two germline ends. As DNA, the CDR3 is TGTGCCAGCAGCTTGGAACGGACCTACGAGCAGTACTTC. It is translated as CASSLERTYEQYF.

The genes are TRBV4-1 and TRBJ2-7; D possibly corresponds to TRBD2 (6 bases). Germline assignment: CDR1 MGHRA and CDR2 YSYEKL. V lost 4 bases and J lost 3, with 13 bases in between. The CDR3 covers 14 residues. Here the CDR3 DNA reads TGCGCCAGCAGCCCTTCTTCGGGAGTCTACGAGCAGTACTTC. It yields the protein CASSPSSGVYEQYF.

This rearrangement joins TRBV4-3 to TRBJ1-2; 7 nucleotides align to TRBD1. This CDR3 comprises 15 residues. The trim removed 0 bases at V and 6 bases at J, leaving 7 bases unmatched. Germline V gene data show CDR1 as LGHNA and CDR2 as YSLEER. CDR3 sequence: CASSQDMAGGNGYTF. CDR3 DNA sequence: TGCGCCAGCAGCCAAGATATGGCAGGGGGGAATGGCTACACCTTC.

The V and J genes are TRBV7-2 and TRBJ1-5, with a weak D call TRBD1 (5 bases). Per germline, CDR1 SGHTA and CDR2 FQGNSA. CDR3 size: 16 residues. Trimming left V 3 bases short and J 4 bases short, with 16 bases between. DNA of the CDR3: TGTGCCAGCAGCTTCGGTTGGGAGGGACCAAATCAGCCCCAGCATTTT. Its protein is CASSFGWEGPNQPQHF. Combining the CDR3 with reference TRBV7-2 and TRBJ1-5 gives the whole variable domain GAGVSQSPSNKVTEKGKDVELRCDPISGHTALYWYRQSLGQGLEFLIYFQGNSAPDKSGLPSDRFSAERTGGSVSTLTIQRTQQEDSAVYLCASSFGWEGPNQPQHFGDGTRLSIL.

This chain links TRBV5-1 with TRBJ2-1, with TRBD2 matching over 10 bases. The V and J ends lost 2 bases and 4 bases, in that order; junction bases with no gene match: 3. This CDR3 spans 15 amino acids. CDR1 and CDR2 from the germline V gene are SGHRS and YFSETQ. In DNA, the CDR3 is TGCGCCAGCAGCTTCGGACTAGCGGAGTACAATGAGCAGTTCTTC. Encoded protein: CASSFGLAEYNEQFF.

The chain has TRBV28 and TRBJ2-2; no firm D call. Trimming stripped 10 bases from V and 6 bases from J, with 18 bases between. CDR1 is MDHEN and CDR2 is SYDVKM in the germline V gene. The CDR3 runs 14 residues. The CDR3 DNA is TGTGCCACTGACCGGGCCTCCGCAGCCGGGGAGCTGTTTTTT. This gives the protein CATDRASAAGELFF. Using reference TRBV28 and TRBJ2-2 for the parts outside the CDR3, the full variable domain is DVKVTQSSRYLVKRTGEKVFLECVQDMDHENMFWYRQDPGLGLRLIYFSYDVKMKEKGDIPEGYSVSREKKERFSLILESASTNQTSMYLCATDRASAAGELFFGEGSRLTVL.